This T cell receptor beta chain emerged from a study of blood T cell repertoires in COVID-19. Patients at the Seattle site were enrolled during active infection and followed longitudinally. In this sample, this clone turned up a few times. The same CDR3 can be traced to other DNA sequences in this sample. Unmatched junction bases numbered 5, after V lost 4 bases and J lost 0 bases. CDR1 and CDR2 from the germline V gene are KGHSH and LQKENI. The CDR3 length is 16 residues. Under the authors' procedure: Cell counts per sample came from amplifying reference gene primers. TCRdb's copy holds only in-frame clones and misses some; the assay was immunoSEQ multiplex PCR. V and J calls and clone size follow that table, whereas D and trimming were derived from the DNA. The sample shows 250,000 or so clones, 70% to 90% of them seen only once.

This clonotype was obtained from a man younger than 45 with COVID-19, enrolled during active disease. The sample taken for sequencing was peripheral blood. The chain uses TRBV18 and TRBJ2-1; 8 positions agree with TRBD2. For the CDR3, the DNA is TGTGCCAGCTCACTTACTAGCGGCAGCTCCTACAATGAGCAGTTCTTC. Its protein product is CASSLTSGSSYNEQFF.